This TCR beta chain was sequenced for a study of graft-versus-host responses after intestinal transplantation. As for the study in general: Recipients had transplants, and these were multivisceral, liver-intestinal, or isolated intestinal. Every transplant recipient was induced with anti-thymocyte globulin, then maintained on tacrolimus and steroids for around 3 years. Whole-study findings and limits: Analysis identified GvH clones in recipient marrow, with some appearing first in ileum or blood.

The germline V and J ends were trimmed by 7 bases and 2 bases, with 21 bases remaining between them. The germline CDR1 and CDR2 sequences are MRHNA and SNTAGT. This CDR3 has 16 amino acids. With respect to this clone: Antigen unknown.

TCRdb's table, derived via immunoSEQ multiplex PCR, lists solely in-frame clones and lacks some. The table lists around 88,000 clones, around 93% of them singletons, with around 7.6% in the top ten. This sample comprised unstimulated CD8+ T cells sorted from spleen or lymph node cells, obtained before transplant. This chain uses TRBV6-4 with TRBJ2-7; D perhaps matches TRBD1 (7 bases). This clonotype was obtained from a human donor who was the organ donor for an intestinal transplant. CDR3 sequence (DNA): TGTGCCAGCACCACAATAAAGCAGGGGGGAACCTACGAGCAGTACTTC. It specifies CASTTIKQGGTYEQYF.